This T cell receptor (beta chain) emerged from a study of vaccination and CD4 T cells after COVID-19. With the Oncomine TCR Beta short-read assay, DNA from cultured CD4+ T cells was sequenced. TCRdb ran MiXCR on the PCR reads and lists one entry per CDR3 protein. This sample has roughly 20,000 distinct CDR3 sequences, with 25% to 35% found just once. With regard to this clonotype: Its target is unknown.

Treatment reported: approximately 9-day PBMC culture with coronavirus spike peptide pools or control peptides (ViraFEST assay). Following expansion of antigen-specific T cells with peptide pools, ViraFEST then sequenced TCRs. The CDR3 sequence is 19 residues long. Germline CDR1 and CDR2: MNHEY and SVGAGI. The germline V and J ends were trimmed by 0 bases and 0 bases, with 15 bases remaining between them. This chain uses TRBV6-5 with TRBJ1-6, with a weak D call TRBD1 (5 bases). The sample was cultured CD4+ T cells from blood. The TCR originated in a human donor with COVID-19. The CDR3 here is CASSYSPGRQGSYNSPLHF. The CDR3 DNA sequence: TGTGCCAGCAGTTACTCTCCAGGGCGACAAGGCTCCTATAATTCACCCCTCCACTTT.